Below, 27 T cell receptor beta chains from the same sample are listed, as sequenced in a study of shared clonotypes between healthy human individuals. Repertoires were generated with immunoSEQ multiplex PCR, while TCRdb's copy carries only in-frame clones and drops some. Counted here are about 2.4 million clones, 80% to 95% occurring once; the ten biggest clones make up approximately 0.35%. The sample was naive CD4+ T cells from PBMCs. The subset: CD45RA+ positively selected. The receptor source for this set is a man in his late teens or twenties in good health. Some clones in this sample may be carry-over from other donors' samples.

The genes are TRBV7-6 and TRBJ2-3; TRBD2 agrees at 12 bases. CDR1 is SGHVS, CDR2 FNYEAQ, per germline. After removal of 5 bases from V and 4 bases from J, the junction contained 7 bases not matched to a gene. The CDR3 runs 16 residues. CDR3 bases: TGTGCCAGCAGCCCCGGACTAGCGGGGAACCCAGATACGCAGTATTTT. Its translation: CASSPGLAGNPDTQYF.

This chain links TRBV5-1 with TRBJ2-2, with D possibly TRBD2 on 5 matching bases. Trimming cost V 5 bases and J 5 bases, with 16 bases left between them. The CDR3 has 15 residues. In germline, CDR1 is SGHRS, CDR2 YFSETQ. The CDR3 DNA is TGCGCCAGCAGATATTTCCGGGATTCAACCGGGGAGCTGTTTTTT. It codes for CASRYFRDSTGELFF.

The chain links TRBV11-2 to TRBJ2-1; 9 bases map to TRBD2. The V gene's germline CDR1 is SGHAT and CDR2 FQNNGV. V shed 5 bases, J shed 7 bases, and the junction held 12 bases outside the gene matches. This CDR3 spans 16 amino acids. CDR3 loop: CASSPRVAGVKNEQFF. The CDR3 region has the DNA TGTGCCAGCAGCCCCCGGGTAGCGGGAGTAAAAAATGAGCAGTTCTTC.

Only one count was recorded for this clone. This chain links TRBV6-1 with TRBJ2-4; D is perhaps TRBD2 (7 bases). The germline gives CDR1 MNHNS, CDR2 SASEGT. The CDR3 consists of 13 residues. V dropped 8 bases and J dropped 8 bases, with 16 bases sitting between them. The CDR3 loop is CASCAGGRYIQYF. DNA for the CDR3: TGTGCCAGCTGCGCCGGGGGGCGGTACATTCAGTACTTC.

V gene TRBV6-1 combines with J gene TRBJ2-1; 8 nucleotides match TRBD1. In germline, CDR1 is MNHNS, CDR2 SASEGT. Germline trimming cut 3 bases from V and 4 bases from J; bases unmatched to any gene: 8. This CDR3 contains 16 residues. The CDR3 sequence: CASSDRGQVWYNEQFF. CDR3 DNA sequence: TGTGCCAGCAGTGATAGGGGACAGGTATGGTACAATGAGCAGTTCTTC.

The rearrangement links TRBV29-1 to TRBJ1-1; D is undetermined. The CDR3 has 15 amino acids. V gave up 0 bases and J gave up 0 bases, with 11 bases separating them. Germline CDR1 is SQVTM and CDR2 is ANQGSEA. CDR3 sequence: CSVEEVGAMNTEAFF. The DNA of the CDR3 is TGCAGCGTTGAAGAGGTTGGAGCGATGAACACTGAAGCTTTCTTT.

CDR3 sequence reads: CAVRSATNEKLFF. The CDR3 nucleotides are TGTGCCGTTAGGAGTGCAACTAATGAAAAACTGTTTTTT. The rearrangement joins TRBV19 to TRBJ1-4; D is unclear. This CDR3 is 13 amino acids long. V dropped 11 bases and J dropped 0 bases, with 10 bases sitting between them. Germline CDR1 reads LNHDA; CDR2 reads SQIVND (reference sequence).

The chain employs TRBV6-1 and TRBJ2-7, with TRBD1 matching over 9 bases. Germline lookup yields CDR1 MNHNS and CDR2 SASEGT. The CDR3 is made up of 15 amino acids. The ends lost 7 bases at V and 3 bases at J; junction bases unmatched: 10. For the CDR3, the DNA is TGTGCCAGCAACGTGGGGGGACAGGGTGGCTACGAGCAGTACTTC. As protein: CASNVGGQGGYEQYF.

This chain connects TRBV7-2 to TRBJ2-7; maybe TRBD2 (6 bases). Trimming pared 1 base from V and 3 bases from J, leaving 13 bases between. The CDR3 spans 15 residues. CDR1 is SGHTA, CDR2 FQGNSA, per germline. CDR3 DNA sequence: TGTGCCAGCAGCTTAGGAAGGGAGGCGCACTACGAGCAGTACTTC. Its translation: CASSLGREAHYEQYF. Full variable domain (rest looked up from reference TRBV7-2 and TRBJ2-7): GAGVSQSPSNKVTEKGKDVELRCDPISGHTALYWYRQSLGQGLEFLIYFQGNSAPDKSGLPSDRFSAERTGGSVSTLTIQRTQQEDSAVYLCASSLGREAHYEQYFGPGTRLTVT.

The chain carries TRBV7-2 and TRBJ1-2; D is uncertain. This CDR3 spans 14 amino acids. V lost 6 bases and J 8 bases, leaving 19 bases between the germline ends. Germline lookup yields CDR1 SGHTA and CDR2 FQGNSA. CDR3 DNA: TGTGCCAGCAGTTCAGAGCAGGCCCTCGTGGGCTACACCTTC. Protein: CASSSEQALVGYTF.

The chain recombines TRBV18 with TRBJ1-2; the D gene is possibly TRBD1 (5 bases). Germline assignment: CDR1 KGHSH and CDR2 LQKENI. Trimming took 0 bases from V and 6 from J, leaving 14 bases between them. The CDR3 contains 15 residues. The CDR3 nucleotides read TGTGCCAGCTCACCACCCGGCAGGGAAGGCCATGGCTACACCTTC. It specifies CASSPPGREGHGYTF.

To note about this clone: Other DNA sequences in the same sample also yield this CDR3. This chain links TRBV7-2 with TRBJ1-1, with a tentative D call TRBD1 (6 bases). Germline V CDR1 and CDR2: SGHTA, FQGNSA. The length of the CDR3 is 14 residues. Trimming took 5 bases from V and 2 from J, leaving 12 bases between them. The CDR3 DNA is TGTGCCAGCAGCCCCCGGACAGCTAACACTGAAGCTTTCTTT. It codes for CASSPRTANTEAFF.

This rearrangement joins TRBV5-1 to TRBJ2-1; 11 nucleotides line up with TRBD2. V dropped 2 bases and J dropped 7; count of bases not matched to a gene: 8. CDR1 is SGHRS, CDR2 YFSETQ, per germline. The CDR3 is made up of 16 amino acids. The CDR3 sequence: CASSFRTSGSLNEQFF. In DNA, the CDR3 is TGCGCCAGCAGCTTTAGAACTAGCGGGAGTTTGAATGAGCAGTTCTTC.

This clone was picked up one time. J is TRBJ2-3 and V is TRBV10-3; TRBD2 agrees at 15 bases. J was trimmed by 4 bases and V by 4 bases; bases with no gene match: 9. Germline CDR1 is ENHRY and CDR2 is SYGVKD. CDR3 size: 18 residues. The DNA of the CDR3 is TGTGCCATCAGTGGCACCGGACTAGCGGGAGGGCCAGCAGATACGCAGTATTTT. Amino acid sequence: CAISGTGLAGGPADTQYF.

This chain joins TRBV10-3 and TRBJ1-2, with D uncertain. The CDR3 spans 12 residues. The ends were cut back, 2 bases at V and 10 bases at J, with 11 bases in the middle. The germline V gene has CDR1 ENHRY and CDR2 SYGVKD. The CDR3 reads CAISEVSYDYTF. CDR3 nucleotides: TGTGCCATCAGTGAGGTCTCGTACGACTACACCTTC.

This clone was seen more than once but under ten times. Other DNA sequences within the sample encode an identical CDR3. This chain links TRBV27 with TRBJ1-2, with D possibly matching TRBD1 (6 bases). This CDR3 has 13 residues. V was shortened by 0 bases and J by 5 bases, with 7 bases between the two germline ends. Germline values: CDR1 MNHEY, CDR2 SMNVEV (reference sequence). The CDR3 sequence is CASSLSQGYGYTF. The CDR3 nucleotides are TGTGCCAGCAGTTTATCTCAGGGGTATGGCTACACCTTC.

V and J are TRBV27 and TRBJ1-1; 7 bases fit TRBD1. The V and J ends lost 5 bases and 10 bases, in that order; junction bases with no gene match: 13. This CDR3 comprises 14 residues. CDR1 and CDR2 from the germline V gene are MNHEY and SMNVEV (reference sequence). The CDR3 reads CASSRDLKGAGAFF. DNA for the CDR3: TGTGCCAGCAGTCGGGATTTGAAGGGGGCCGGAGCTTTCTTT.

The rearrangement joins TRBV2 to TRBJ2-1; tentatively, D is TRBD1 (6 bases). In germline, CDR1 is SNHLY, CDR2 FYNNEI. CDR3 length: 16 residues. With 5 bases removed from V and 0 bases from J, the gap between germline ends came to 14 bases. Here the CDR3 reads CASSLRTASSYNEQFF. DNA of the CDR3: TGTGCCAGCAGTCTTAGGACAGCGAGCTCCTACAATGAGCAGTTCTTC. Drawing the rest from reference TRBV2 and TRBJ2-1, the complete variable domain is EPEVTQTPSHQVTQMGQEVILRCVPISNHLYFYWYRQILGQKVEFLVSFYNNEISEKSEIFDDQFSVERPDGSNFTLKIRSTKLEDSAMYFCASSLRTASSYNEQFFGPGTRLTVL.

This chain uses TRBV4-2 with TRBJ1-3, with no clear D. Germline V gene data show CDR1 as LGHNA and CDR2 as YNFKEQ. The ends were cut back, 0 bases at V and 0 bases at J, with 9 bases in the middle. The CDR3 totals 16 residues. The CDR3 DNA follows: TGTGCCAGCAGCCAAGATCCCACGAGCTCTGGAAACACCATATATTTT. Amino acids: CASSQDPTSSGNTIYF.

This clone is a singleton in its sample. The chain employs TRBV7-2 and TRBJ2-7; either TRBD1 or TRBD2 may supply D (5 bases each). The germline V and J ends were trimmed by 3 bases and 4 bases, with 13 bases remaining between them. The CDR3 length is 14 residues. CDR1 SGHTA and CDR2 FQGNSA come from the germline V gene. This CDR3 reads CASSLTRGRYEQYF. In DNA, the CDR3 is TGTGCCAGCAGCTTGACCCGGGGACGTTACGAGCAGTACTTC.

This sequence joins TRBV7-8 and TRBJ2-1; 14 nucleotides align to TRBD2. V shed 3 bases, J shed 15 bases, and the junction held 10 bases outside the gene matches. This CDR3 has 15 amino acids. Germline CDR1 reads SGHVS; CDR2 reads FQNEAQ. CDR3 sequence reads: CASSFSRLAGGRWFF. DNA of the CDR3: TGTGCCAGCAGCTTCTCCAGACTAGCGGGAGGGAGGTGGTTCTTC. Variable domain in full (rest from reference TRBV7-8 and TRBJ2-1): GAGVSQSPRYKVAKRGQDVALRCDPISGHVSLFWYQQALGQGPEFLTYFQNEAQLDKSGLPSDRFFAERPEGSVSTLKIQRTQQEDSAVYLCASSFSRLAGGRWFFGPGTRLTVL.

The table lists this clone with a count of one. This chain connects TRBV2 to TRBJ1-4, with a possible D match to TRBD1 (5 bases). The CDR3 consists of 13 residues. Germline V CDR1 and CDR2: SNHLY, FYNNEI. V lost 6 bases, J lost 11 bases, and 16 bases lay in between. Here the CDR3 DNA reads TGTGCCAGCAGCTATGGGGGGGGGACCAAACTGTTTTTT. The encoded protein is CASSYGGGTKLFF. Full variable domain (missing parts from reference TRBV2 and TRBJ1-4): EPEVTQTPSHQVTQMGQEVILRCVPISNHLYFYWYRQILGQKVEFLVSFYNNEISEKSEIFDDQFSVERPDGSNFTLKIRSTKLEDSAMYFCASSYGGGTKLFFGSGTQLSVL.

This clone was recorded once. The chain joins TRBV30 to TRBJ2-1; the D call may be TRBD1 or TRBD2 (6 bases each). The CDR3 is 14 amino acids. V was pared by 4 bases and J by 1 base, with 11 bases between. Looked up from germline, CDR1 is GTSNPN and CDR2 is SVGIG (reference sequence). CDR3 region: CAWIGGTSYNEQFF. CDR3 bases: TGTGCCTGGATCGGCGGGACATCCTACAATGAGCAGTTCTTC.

The chain uses TRBV5-1 and TRBJ2-5, with TRBD2 matching 13 bases. CDR1 is SGHRS, CDR2 YFSETQ, per germline. The V gene end was trimmed by 0 bases and the J gene end by 2 bases; junction bases not matched to a gene: 4. The CDR3 is 17 residues long. As DNA, the CDR3 is TGCGCCAGCAGCTTGGGACTAGCGGGAGGCACTCAAGAGACCCAGTACTTC. As protein: CASSLGLAGGTQETQYF.

This sequence joins TRBV27 and TRBJ2-7; tentatively, D is TRBD2 (6 bases). CDR1 and CDR2 (germline): MNHEY, SMNVEV (reference sequence). V lost 5 bases and J lost 4, with 18 bases in between. This CDR3 spans 15 amino acids. CDR3 coding DNA: TGTGCCAGCAGTCGCGGGACCTCCGACCGGTACGAGCAGTACTTC. This sequence encodes CASSRGTSDRYEQYF.

The J gene is TRBJ2-7, the V gene TRBV28; D is unclear. Germline assignment: CDR1 MDHEN and CDR2 SYDVKM. The CDR3 consists of 12 residues. V was pared by 3 bases and J by 3 bases, with 6 bases between. The CDR3 spells CASSFQNYEQYF. For the CDR3, the DNA is TGTGCCAGCAGTTTCCAGAACTACGAGCAGTACTTC. Filled out from reference TRBV28 and TRBJ2-7, the complete variable domain reads DVKVTQSSRYLVKRTGEKVFLECVQDMDHENMFWYRQDPGLGLRLIYFSYDVKMKEKGDIPEGYSVSREKKERFSLILESASTNQTSMYLCASSFQNYEQYFGPGTRLTVT.

The CDR3 region is CASTFRTDRGYNSPLHF. CDR3 DNA sequence: TGTGCCAGCACCTTTAGGACCGACAGGGGCTATAATTCACCCCTCCACTTT. J is TRBJ1-6 and V is TRBV10-3, with 8 bases matching TRBD1. The CDR3 contains 17 residues. Germline CDR1 is ENHRY and CDR2 is SYGVKD. V trimming: 10 bases; J trimming: 3 bases; junction bases outside the gene matches: 14.